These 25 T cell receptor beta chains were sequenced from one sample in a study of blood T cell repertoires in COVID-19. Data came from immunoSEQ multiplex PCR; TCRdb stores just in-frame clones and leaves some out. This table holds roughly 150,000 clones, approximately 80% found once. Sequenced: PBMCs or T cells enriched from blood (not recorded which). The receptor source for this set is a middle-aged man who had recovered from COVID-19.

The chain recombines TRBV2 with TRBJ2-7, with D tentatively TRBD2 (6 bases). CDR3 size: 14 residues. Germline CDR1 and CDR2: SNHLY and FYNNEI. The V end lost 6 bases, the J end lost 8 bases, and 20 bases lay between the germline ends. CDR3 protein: CASSPGTPKAQQYV. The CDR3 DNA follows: TGTGCCAGCAGCCCCGGGACTCCTAAGGCCCAGCAGTACGTC.

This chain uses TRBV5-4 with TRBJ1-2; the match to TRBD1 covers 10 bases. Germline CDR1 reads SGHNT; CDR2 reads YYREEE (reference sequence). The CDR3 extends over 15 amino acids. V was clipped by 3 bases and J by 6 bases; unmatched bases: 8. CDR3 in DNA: TGTGCCAGCAGCTGGAGGGACAGGGGAACGAATGGCTACACCTTC. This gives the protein CASSWRDRGTNGYTF.

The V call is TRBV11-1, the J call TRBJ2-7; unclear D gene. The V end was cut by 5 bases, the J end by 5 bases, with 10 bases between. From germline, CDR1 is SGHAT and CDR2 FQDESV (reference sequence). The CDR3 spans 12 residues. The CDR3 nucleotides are TGTGCCAGCAGCGCAACCACTCACGAGCAGTACTTC. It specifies CASSATTHEQYF.

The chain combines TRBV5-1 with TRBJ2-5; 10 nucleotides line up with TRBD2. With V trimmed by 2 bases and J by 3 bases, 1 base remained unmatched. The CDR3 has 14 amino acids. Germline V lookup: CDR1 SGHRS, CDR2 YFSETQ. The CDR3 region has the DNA TGCGCCAGCAGCTTCGGGACTAGCGAAGAGACCCAGTACTTC. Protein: CASSFGTSEETQYF.

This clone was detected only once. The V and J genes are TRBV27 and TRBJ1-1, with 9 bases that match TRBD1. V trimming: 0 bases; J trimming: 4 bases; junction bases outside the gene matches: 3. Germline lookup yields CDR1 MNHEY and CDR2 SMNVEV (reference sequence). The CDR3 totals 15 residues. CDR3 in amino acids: CASSLSGTGPTEAFF. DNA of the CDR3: TGTGCCAGCAGTTTATCCGGGACAGGGCCCACTGAAGCTTTCTTT.

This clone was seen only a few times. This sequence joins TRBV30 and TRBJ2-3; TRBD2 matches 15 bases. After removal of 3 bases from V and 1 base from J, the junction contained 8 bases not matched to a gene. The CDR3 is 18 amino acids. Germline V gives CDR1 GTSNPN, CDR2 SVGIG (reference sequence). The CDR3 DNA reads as TGTGCCTGGAGCAGAGGACTAGCGGGGGGGCCGGGCACAGATACGCAGTATTTT. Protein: CAWSRGLAGGPGTDTQYF.

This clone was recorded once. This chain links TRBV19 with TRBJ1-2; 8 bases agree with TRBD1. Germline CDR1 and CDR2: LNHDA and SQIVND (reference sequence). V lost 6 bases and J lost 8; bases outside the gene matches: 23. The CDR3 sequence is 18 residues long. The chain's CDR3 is CASRDRGWTGKGEVGYTF. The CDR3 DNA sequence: TGTGCCAGTAGGGACCGCGGTTGGACAGGGAAAGGTGAAGTGGGCTACACCTTC.

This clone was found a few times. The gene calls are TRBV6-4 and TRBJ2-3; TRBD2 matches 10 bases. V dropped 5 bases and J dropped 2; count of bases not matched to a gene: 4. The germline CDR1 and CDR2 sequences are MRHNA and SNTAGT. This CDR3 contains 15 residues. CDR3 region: CASSIAGGTTDTQYF. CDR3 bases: TGTGCCAGCAGTATAGCGGGGGGAACCACAGATACGCAGTATTTT.

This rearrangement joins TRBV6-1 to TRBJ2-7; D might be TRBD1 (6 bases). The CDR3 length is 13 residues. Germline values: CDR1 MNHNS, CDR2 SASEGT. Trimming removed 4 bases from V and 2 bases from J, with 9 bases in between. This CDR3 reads CASSVAGAYEQYV. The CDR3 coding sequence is TGTGCCAGCAGTGTAGCAGGGGCCTACGAGCAGTACGTC.

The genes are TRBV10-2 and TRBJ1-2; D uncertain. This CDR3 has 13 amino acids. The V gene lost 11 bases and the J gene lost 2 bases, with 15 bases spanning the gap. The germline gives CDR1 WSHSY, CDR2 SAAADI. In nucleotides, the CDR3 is TGCGCCCCCTCCGACACAGTGAACTATGGCTACACCTTC. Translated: CAPSDTVNYGYTF.

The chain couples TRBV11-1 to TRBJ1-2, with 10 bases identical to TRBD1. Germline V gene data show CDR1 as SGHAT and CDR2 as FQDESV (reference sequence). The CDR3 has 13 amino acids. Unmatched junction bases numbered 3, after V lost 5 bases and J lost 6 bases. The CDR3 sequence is CASSRDRGDGYTF. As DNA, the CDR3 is TGTGCCAGCAGCCGGGACAGGGGCGATGGCTACACCTTC.

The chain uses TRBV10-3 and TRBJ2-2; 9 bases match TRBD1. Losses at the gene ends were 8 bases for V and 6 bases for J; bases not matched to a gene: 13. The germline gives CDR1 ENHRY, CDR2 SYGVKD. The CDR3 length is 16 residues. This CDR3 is CAIAARGDRESGELFF. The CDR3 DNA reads TGTGCCATCGCCGCTCGAGGGGACAGGGAATCCGGGGAGCTGTTTTTT.

The chain's CDR3 is CATSRAVNGAYEQYF. The CDR3 nucleotides are TGTGCCACCAGCAGAGCGGTGAACGGAGCCTACGAGCAGTACTTC. This rearrangement joins TRBV15 to TRBJ2-7; no firm D call. Germline assignment: CDR1 LNHNV and CDR2 YYDKDF (reference sequence). V was clipped by 1 base and J by 2 bases, with 12 bases between them. This CDR3 has 15 residues.

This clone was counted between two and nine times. The DNA of the CDR3 is TGTGCCAGCAGCCACGGGGGTACTAATGAAAAACTGTTTTTT. This encodes CASSHGGTNEKLFF. The chain uses TRBV7-9 and TRBJ1-4, with D maybe TRBD1 (5 bases). V dropped 5 bases and J dropped 2 bases, with 9 bases sitting between them. The CDR3 runs 14 residues. Germline V gene lookup returns CDR1 SEHNR and CDR2 FQNEAQ (reference sequence).

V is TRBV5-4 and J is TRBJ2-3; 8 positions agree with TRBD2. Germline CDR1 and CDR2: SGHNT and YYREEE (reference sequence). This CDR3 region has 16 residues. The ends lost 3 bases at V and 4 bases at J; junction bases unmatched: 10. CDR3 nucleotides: TGTGCCAGCAGCTCCGCGGGCGGGGGGCGGCCAGATACGCAGTATTTT. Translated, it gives CASSSAGGGRPDTQYF.

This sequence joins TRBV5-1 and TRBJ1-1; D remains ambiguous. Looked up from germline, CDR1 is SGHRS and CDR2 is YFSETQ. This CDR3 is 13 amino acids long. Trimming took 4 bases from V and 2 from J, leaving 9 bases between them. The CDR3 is CASSVQENTEAFF. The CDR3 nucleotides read TGCGCCAGCAGCGTCCAGGAAAACACTGAAGCTTTCTTT.

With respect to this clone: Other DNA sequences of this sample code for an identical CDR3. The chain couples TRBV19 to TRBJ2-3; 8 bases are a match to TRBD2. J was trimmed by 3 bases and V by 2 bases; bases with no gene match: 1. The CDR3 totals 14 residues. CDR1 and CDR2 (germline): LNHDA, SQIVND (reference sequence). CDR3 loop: CASSISGGTDTQYF. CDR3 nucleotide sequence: TGTGCCAGTAGTATAAGCGGGGGTACAGATACGCAGTATTTT.

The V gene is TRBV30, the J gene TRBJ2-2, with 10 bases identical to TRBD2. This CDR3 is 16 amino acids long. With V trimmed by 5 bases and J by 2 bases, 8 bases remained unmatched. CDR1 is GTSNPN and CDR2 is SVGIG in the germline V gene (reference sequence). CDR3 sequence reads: CAWGKKRGGNTGELFF. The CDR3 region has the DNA TGTGCCTGGGGAAAAAAGCGGGGGGGAAACACCGGGGAGCTGTTTTTT.

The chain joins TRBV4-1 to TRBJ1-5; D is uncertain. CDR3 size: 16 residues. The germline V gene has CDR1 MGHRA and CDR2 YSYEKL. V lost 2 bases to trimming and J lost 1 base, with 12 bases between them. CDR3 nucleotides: TGCGCCAGCAGCCAACCAGGTCGACGAAGCAATCAGCCCCAGCATTTT. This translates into CASSQPGRRSNQPQHF.

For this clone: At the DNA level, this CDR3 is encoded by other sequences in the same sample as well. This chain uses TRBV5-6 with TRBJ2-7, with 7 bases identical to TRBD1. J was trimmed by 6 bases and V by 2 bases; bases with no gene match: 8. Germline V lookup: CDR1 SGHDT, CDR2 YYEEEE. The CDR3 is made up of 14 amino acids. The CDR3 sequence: CASSFIIQGSEQYV. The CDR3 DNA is TGTGCCAGCAGCTTTATTATACAGGGGAGCGAGCAGTACGTC.

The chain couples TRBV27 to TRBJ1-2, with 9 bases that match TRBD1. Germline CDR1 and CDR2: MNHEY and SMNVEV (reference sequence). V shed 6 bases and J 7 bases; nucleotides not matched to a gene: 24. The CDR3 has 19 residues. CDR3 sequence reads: CASSQIKNSGTGRVAGYTF. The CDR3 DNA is TGTGCCAGCAGCCAAATAAAAAATTCCGGGACAGGGAGAGTTGCTGGCTACACCTTC.

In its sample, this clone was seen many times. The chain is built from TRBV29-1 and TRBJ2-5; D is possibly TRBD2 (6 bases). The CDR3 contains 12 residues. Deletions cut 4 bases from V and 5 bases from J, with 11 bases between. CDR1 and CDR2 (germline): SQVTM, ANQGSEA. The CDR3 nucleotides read TGCAGCGTTGTGGAGGGAAGGGAGACCCAGTACTTC. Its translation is CSVVEGRETQYF.

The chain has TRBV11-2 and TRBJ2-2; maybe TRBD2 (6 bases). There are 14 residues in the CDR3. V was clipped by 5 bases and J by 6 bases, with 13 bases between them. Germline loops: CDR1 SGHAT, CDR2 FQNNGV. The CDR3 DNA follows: TGTGCCAGCAGCCCCATACTAGCACCCGGGGAGCTGTTTTTT. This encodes CASSPILAPGELFF. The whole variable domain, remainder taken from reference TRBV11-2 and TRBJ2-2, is EAGVAQSPRYKIIEKRQSVAFWCNPISGHATLYWYQQILGQGPKLLIQFQNNGVVDDSQLPKDRFSAERLKGVDSTLKIQPAKLEDSAVYLCASSPILAPGELFFGEGSRLTVL.

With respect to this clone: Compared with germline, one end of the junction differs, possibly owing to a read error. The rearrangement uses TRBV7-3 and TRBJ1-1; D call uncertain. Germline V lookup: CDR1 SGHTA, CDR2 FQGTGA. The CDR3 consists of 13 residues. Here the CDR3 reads CASSLGPNIEAFF. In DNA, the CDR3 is TGTGCCAGCAGCTTAGGGCCGAACATTGAAGCTTTCTTT. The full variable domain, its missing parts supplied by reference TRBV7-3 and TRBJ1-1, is GAGVSQTPSNKVTEKGKYVELRCDPISGHTALYWYRQSLGQGPEFLIYFQGTGAADDSGLPNDRFFAVRPEGSVSTLKIQRTERGDSAVYLCASSLGPNIEAFFGQGTRLTVV.

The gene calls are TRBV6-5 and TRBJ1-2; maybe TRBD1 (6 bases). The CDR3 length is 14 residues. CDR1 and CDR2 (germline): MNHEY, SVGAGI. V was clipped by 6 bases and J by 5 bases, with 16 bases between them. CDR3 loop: CASSQNLGGYGYTF. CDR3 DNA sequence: TGTGCCAGCAGCCAAAATCTAGGGGGATATGGCTACACCTTC.